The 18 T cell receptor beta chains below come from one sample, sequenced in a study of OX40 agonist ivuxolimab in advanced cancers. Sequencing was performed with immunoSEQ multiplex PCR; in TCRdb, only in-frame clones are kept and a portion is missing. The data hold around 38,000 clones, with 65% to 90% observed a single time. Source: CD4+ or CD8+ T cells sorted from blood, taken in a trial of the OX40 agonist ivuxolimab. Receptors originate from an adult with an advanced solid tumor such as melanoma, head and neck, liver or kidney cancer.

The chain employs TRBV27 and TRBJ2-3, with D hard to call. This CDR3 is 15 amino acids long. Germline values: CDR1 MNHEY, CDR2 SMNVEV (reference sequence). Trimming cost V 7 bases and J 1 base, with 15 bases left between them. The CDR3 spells CASTRRGPGTDTQYF. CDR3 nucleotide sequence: TGTGCCAGCACCCGTAGAGGCCCAGGCACAGATACGCAGTATTTT.

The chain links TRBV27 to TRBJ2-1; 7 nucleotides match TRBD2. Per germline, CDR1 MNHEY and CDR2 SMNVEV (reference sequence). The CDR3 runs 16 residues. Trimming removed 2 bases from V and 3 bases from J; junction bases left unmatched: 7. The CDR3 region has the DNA TGTGCCAGCAGTTTAAATGCGGGAGACCTCTACAATGAGCAGTTCTTC. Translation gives CASSLNAGDLYNEQFF.

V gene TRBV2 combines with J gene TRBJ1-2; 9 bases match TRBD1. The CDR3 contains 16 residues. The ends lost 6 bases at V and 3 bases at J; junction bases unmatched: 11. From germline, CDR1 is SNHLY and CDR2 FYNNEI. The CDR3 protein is CASRNRDRELDYGYTF. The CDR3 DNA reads TGTGCCAGCAGAAACCGGGACAGGGAGTTAGACTATGGCTACACCTTC.

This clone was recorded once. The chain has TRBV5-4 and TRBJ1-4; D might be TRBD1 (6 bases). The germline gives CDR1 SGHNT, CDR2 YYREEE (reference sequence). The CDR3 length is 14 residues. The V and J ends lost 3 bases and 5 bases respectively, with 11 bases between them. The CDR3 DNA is TGTGCCAGCAGCTCGGGGGCGGGGAATGAAAAACTGTTTTTT. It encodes CASSSGAGNEKLFF. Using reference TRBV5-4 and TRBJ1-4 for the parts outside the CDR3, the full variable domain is ETGVTQSPTHLIKTRGQQVTLRCSSQSGHNTVSWYQQALGQGPQFIFQYYREEENGRGNFPPRFSGLQFPNYSSELNVNALELDDSALYLCASSSGAGNEKLFFGSGTQLSVL.

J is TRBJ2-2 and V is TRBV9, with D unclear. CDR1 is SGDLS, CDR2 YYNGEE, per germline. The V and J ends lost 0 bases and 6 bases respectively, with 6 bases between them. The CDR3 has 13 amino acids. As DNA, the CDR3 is TGTGCCAGCAGCGTAGTGAGCCCCGGGGAGCTGTTTTTT. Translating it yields CASSVVSPGELFF.

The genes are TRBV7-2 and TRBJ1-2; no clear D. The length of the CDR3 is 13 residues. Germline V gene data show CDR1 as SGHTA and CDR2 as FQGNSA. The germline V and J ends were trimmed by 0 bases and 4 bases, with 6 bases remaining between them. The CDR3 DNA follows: TGTGCCAGCAGCTTAGCGCCGGGCTATGGCTACACCTTC. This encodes CASSLAPGYGYTF.

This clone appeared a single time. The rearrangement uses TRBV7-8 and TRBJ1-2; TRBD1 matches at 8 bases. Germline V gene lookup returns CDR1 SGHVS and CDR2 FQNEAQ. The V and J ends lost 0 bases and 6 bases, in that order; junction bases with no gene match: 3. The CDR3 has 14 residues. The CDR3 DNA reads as TGTGCCAGCAGCTTAGCCAGGGGGCAGGATGGCTACACCTTC. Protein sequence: CASSLARGQDGYTF.

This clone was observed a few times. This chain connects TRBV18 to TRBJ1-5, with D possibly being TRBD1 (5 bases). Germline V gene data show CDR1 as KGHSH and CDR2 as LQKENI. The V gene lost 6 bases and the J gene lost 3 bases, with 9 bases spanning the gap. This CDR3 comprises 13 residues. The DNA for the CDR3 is TGTGCCAGCTCGGGGGGGAACAATCAGCCCCAGCATTTT. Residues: CASSGGNNQPQHF.

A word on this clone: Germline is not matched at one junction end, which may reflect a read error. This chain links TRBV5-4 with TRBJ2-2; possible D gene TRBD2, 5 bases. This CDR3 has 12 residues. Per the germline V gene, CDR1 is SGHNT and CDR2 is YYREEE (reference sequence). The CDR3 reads CASNPVGLPKVF. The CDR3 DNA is TGTGCCAGCAACCCTGTTGGACTGCCCAAGGTTTTT.

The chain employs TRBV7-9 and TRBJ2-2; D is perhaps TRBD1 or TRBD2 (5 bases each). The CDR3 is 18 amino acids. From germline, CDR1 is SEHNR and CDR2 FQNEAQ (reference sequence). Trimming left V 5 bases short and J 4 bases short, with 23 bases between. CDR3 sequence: CASSPHPRGHRTTGELFF. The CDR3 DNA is TGTGCCAGCAGCCCGCATCCGAGGGGTCACAGGACCACCGGGGAGCTGTTTTTT. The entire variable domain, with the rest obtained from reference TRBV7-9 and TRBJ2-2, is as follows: DTGVSQNPRHKITKRGQNVTFRCDPISEHNRLYWYRQTLGQGPEFLTYFQNEAQLEKSRLLSDRFSAERPKGSFSTLEIQRTEQGDSAMYLCASSPHPRGHRTTGELFFGEGSRLTVL.

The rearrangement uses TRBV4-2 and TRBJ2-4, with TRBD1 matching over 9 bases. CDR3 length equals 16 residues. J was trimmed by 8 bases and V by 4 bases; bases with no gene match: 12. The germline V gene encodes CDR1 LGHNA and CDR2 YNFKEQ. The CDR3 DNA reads TGTGCCAGCAGCCCACGACAGGGGGTATCGAGGGACATTCAGTACTTC. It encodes CASSPRQGVSRDIQYF.

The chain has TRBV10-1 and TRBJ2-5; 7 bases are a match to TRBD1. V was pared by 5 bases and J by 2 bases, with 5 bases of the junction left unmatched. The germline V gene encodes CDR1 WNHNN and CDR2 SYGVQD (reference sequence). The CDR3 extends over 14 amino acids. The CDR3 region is CASSTTGIQETQYF. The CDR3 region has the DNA TGCGCCAGCAGTACGACAGGGATACAAGAGACCCAGTACTTC.

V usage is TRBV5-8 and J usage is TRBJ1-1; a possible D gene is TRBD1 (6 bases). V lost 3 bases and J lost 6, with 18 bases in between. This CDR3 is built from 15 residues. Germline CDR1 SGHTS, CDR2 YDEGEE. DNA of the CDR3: TGTGCCAGCAGCTCGCGTACAGGGAATGGAGCTGAAGCTTTCTTT. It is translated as CASSSRTGNGAEAFF.

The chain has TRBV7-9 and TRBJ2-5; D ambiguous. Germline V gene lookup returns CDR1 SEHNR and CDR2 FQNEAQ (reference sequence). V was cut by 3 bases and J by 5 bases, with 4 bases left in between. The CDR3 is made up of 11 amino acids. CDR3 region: CASSLYETQYF. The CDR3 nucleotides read TGTGCCAGCAGCTTGTATGAGACCCAGTACTTC.

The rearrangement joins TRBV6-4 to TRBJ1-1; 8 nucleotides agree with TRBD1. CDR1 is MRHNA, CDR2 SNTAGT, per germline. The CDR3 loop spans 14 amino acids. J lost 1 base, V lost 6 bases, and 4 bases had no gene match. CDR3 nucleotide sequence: TGTGCCAGCAGGGGGGACAGGACGAACACTGAAGCTTTCTTT. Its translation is CASRGDRTNTEAFF.

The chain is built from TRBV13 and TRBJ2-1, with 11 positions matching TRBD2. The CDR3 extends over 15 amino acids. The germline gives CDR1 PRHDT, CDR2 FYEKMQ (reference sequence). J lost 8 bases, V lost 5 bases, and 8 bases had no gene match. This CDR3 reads CASSLSGRAWDEQFF. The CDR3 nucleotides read TGTGCCAGCAGCCTTAGCGGGAGGGCGTGGGATGAGCAGTTCTTC.

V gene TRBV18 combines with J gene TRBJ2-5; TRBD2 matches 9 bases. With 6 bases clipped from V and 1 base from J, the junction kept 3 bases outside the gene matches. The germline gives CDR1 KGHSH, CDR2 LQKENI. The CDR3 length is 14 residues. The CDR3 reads CASSSSGTQETQYF. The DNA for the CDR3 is TGTGCCAGCTCGTCTAGCGGGACCCAAGAGACCCAGTACTTC.

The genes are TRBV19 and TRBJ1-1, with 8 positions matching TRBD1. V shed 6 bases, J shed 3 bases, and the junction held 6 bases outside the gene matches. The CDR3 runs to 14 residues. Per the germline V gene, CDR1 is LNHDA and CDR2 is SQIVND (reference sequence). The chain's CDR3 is CASSNTGGDTEAFF. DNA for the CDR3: TGTGCCAGTAGCAATACAGGGGGGGACACTGAAGCTTTCTTT. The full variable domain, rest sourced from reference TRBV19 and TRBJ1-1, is DGGITQSPKYLFRKEGQNVTLSCEQNLNHDAMYWYRQDPGQGLRLIYYSQIVNDFQKGDIAEGYSVSREKKESFPLTVTSAQKNPTAFYLCASSNTGGDTEAFFGQGTRLTVV.